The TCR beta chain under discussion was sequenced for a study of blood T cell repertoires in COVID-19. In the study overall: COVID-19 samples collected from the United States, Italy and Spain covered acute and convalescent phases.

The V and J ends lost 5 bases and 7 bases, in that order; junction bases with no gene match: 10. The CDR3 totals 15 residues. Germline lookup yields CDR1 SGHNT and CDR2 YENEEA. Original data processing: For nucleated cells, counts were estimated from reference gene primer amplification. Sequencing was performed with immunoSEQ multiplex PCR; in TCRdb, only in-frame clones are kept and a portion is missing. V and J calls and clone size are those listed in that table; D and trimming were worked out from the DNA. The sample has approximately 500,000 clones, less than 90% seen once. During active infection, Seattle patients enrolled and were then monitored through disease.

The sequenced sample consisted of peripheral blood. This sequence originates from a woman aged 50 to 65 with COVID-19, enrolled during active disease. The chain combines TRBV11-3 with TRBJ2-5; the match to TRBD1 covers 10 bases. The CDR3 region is CASSAGTGASRTQYF. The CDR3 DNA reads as TGTGCCAGCAGCGCTGGGACAGGGGCTTCTAGGACCCAGTACTTC.